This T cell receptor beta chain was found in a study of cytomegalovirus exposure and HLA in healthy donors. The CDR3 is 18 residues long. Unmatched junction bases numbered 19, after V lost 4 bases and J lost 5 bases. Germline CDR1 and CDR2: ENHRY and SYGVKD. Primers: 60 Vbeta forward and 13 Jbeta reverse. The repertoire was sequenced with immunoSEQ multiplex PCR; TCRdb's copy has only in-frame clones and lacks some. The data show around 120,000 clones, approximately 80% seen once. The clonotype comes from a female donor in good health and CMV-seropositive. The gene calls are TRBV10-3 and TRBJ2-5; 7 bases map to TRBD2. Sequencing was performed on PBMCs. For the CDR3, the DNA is TGTGCCATCAGTGGGACCCGTTACGGGGGAGGGCCCGGGGAGACCCAGTACTTC. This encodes CAISGTRYGGGPGETQYF.